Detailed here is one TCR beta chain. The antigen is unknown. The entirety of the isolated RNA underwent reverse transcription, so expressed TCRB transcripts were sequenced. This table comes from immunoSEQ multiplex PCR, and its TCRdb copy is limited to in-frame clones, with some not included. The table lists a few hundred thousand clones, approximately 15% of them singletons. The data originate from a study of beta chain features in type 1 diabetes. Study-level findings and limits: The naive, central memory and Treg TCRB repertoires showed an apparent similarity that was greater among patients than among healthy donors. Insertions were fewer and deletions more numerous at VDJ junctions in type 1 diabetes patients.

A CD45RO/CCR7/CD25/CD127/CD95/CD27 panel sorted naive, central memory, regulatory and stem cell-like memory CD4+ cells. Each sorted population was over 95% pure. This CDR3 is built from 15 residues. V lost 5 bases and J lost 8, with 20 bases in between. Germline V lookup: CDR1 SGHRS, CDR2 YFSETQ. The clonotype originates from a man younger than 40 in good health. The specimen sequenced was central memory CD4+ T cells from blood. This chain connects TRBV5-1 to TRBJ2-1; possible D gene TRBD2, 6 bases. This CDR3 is CASSPNSGAGYEQFF. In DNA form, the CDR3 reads TGCGCCAGCAGTCCAAACTCTGGCGCGGGATATGAGCAGTTCTTC. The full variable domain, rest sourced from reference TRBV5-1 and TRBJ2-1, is KAGVTQTPRYLIKTRGQQVTLSCSPISGHRSVSWYQQTPGQGLQFLFEYFSETQRNKGNFPGRFSGRQFSNSRSEMNVSTLELGDSALYLCASSPNSGAGYEQFFGPGTRLTVL.